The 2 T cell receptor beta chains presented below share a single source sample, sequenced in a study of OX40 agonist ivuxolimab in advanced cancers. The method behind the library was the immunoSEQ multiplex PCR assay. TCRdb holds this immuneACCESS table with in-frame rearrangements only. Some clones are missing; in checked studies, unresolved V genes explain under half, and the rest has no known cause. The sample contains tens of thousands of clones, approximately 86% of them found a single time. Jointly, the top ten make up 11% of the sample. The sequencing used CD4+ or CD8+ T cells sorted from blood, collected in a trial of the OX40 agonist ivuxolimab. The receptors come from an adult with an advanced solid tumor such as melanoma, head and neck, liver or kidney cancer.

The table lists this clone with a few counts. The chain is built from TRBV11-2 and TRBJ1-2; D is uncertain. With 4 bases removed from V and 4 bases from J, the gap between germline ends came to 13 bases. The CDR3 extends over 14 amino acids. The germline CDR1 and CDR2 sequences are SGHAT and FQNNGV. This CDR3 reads CASSSTTRLYGYTF. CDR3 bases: TGTGCCAGCAGCTCAACAACAAGACTCTATGGCTACACCTTC.

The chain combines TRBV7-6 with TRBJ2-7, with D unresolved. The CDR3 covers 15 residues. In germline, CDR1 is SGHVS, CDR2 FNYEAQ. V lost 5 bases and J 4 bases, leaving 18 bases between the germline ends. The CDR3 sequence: CASSRPTETAYEQYF. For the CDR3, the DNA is TGTGCCAGCAGCCGCCCTACGGAAACGGCTTACGAGCAGTACTTC.